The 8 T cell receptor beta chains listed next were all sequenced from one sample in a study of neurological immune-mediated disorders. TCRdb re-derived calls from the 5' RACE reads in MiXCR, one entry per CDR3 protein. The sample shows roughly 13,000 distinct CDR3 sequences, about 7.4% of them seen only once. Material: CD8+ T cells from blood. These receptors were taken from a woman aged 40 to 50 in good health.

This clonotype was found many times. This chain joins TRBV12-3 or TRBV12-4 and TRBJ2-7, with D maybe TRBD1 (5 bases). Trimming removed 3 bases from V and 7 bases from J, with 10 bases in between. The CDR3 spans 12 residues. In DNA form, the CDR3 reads TGTGCCAGCAGTTTTAGGGGAAGGGAGCAGTACTTC. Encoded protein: CASSFRGREQYF.

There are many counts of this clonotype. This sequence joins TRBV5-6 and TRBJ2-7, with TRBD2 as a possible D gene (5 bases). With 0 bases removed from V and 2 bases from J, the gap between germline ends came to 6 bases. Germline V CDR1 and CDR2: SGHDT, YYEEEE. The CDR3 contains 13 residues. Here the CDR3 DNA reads TGTGCCAGCAGCTTGGACGGGACCTACGAGCAGTACTTC. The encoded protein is CASSLDGTYEQYF. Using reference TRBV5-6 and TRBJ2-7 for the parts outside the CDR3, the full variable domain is DAGVTQSPTHLIKTRGQQVTLRCSPKSGHDTVSWYQQALGQGPQFIFQYYEEEERQRGNFPDRFSGHQFPNYSSELNVNALLLGDSALYLCASSLDGTYEQYFGPGTRLTVT.

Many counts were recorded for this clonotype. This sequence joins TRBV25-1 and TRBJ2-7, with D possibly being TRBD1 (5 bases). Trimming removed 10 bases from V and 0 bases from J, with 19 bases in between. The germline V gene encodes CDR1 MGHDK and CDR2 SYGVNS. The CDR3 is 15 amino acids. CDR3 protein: CATSETDLYSYEQYF. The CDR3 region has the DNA TGTGCCACCTCGGAGACAGACCTCTACTCCTACGAGCAGTACTTC.

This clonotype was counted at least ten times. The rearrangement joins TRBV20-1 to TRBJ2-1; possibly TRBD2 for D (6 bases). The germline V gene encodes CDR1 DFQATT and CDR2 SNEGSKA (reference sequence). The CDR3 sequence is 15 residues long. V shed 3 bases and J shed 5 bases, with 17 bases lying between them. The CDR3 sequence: CSASGGIAQNNEQFF. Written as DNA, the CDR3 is TGCAGTGCTAGCGGGGGTATCGCCCAGAACAATGAGCAGTTCTTC.

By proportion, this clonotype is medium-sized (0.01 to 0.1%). The CDR3: CASSQASGIAALNTEAFF. The CDR3 DNA follows: TGCGCCAGCAGCCAAGCCTCTGGGATCGCAGCGCTGAACACTGAAGCTTTCTTT. The rearrangement joins TRBV4-1 to TRBJ1-1, with unresolved D. The V gene's germline CDR1 is MGHRA and CDR2 YSYEKL. V shed 1 base and J shed 0 bases, with 18 bases lying between them. The CDR3 is made up of 18 amino acids.

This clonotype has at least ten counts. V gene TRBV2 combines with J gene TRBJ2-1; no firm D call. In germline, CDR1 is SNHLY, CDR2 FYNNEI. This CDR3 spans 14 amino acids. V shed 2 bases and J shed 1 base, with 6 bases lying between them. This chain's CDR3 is CASSERLSYNEQFF. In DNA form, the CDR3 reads TGTGCCAGCAGTGAAAGGTTATCCTACAATGAGCAGTTCTTC. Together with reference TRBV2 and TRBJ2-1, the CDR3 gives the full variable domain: EPEVTQTPSHQVTQMGQEVILRCVPISNHLYFYWYRQILGQKVEFLVSFYNNEISEKSEIFDDQFSVERPDGSNFTLKIRSTKLEDSAMYFCASSERLSYNEQFFGPGTRLTVL.

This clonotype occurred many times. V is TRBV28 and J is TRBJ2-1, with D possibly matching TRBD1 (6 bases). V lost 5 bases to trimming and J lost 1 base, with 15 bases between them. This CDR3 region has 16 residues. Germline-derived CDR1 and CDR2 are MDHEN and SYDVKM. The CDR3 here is CASSPTEQGSYNEQFF. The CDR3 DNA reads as TGTGCCAGCAGTCCCACGGAACAGGGATCCTACAATGAGCAGTTCTTC. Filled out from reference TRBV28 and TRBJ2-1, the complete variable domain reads DVKVTQSSRYLVKRTGEKVFLECVQDMDHENMFWYRQDPGLGLRLIYFSYDVKMKEKGDIPEGYSVSREKKERFSLILESASTNQTSMYLCASSPTEQGSYNEQFFGPGTRLTVL.

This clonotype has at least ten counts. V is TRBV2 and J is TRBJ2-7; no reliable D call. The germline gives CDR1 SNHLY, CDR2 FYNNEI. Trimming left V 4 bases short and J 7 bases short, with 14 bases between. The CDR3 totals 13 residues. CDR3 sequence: CASSAAAFGEQYF. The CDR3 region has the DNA TGTGCCAGCAGTGCCGCGGCGTTTGGGGAGCAGTACTTC.